This TCR beta chain derives from a study of shared clonotypes between healthy human individuals. Remarks on this clone: Its specificity is not known.

CDR1 is KGHSH and CDR2 is LQKENI in the germline V gene. Trimming removed 3 bases from V and 0 bases from J, with 18 bases in between. This CDR3 has 18 residues. Deep was the level used in running the assay. Here immunoSEQ multiplex PCR was the method, and the copy in TCRdb shows in-frame clones only, minus some. The data show fewer than 2.5 million clones, with approximately 93% seen just once and roughly 0.36% held by the top ten. Study-wide findings and caveats: The generation probabilities recorded for non-shared clonotypes fell below those of clonotypes shared by all four donors. Larger estimated richness was generally seen in naive subsets than in memory subsets. At large depth, rarefaction still showed sorted-subset sequencing to be incomplete.

The chain joins TRBV18 to TRBJ1-3, with D maybe TRBD1 (5 bases). This receptor was identified in a young man in good health. Some clones in this sample may be carry-over from other donors' samples. Input material: naive CD4+ T cells from PBMCs. Sample subset: CD45RA+ positively selected. For the CDR3, the DNA is TGTGCCAGCTCACCGGACCAGGGAAGACTCATCTCTGGAAACACCATATATTTT. Protein: CASSPDQGRLISGNTIYF.